These 19 T cell receptor beta chains were sequenced from one sample in a study of T cells in Graves' hyperthyroidism and ophthalmopathy. The source material, RNA transcripts, was used to amplify TCR beta CDR3 regions. Carried out on the TCR CDR3, a first-round RT-PCR used the HTBI primer set. TCRdb ran MiXCR on the multiplex PCR reads and lists one entry per CDR3 protein. Among 50,000 to 60,000 distinct CDR3 sequences listed, roughly 50% were seen once. Sequencing used blood. The receptors were gathered from a woman aged 25 to 39 with Graves' ophthalmopathy.

A word on this clonotype: A much larger clone differs from this one at a single base, so this may be a read error. This chain links TRBV4-2 with TRBJ1-4, with 7 nucleotides matching TRBD1. Germline V lookup: CDR1 LGHNA, CDR2 YNFKEQ. The length of the CDR3 is 18 residues. The CDR3 reads CASSPEVHRQGTNEELFF. The CDR3 coding sequence is TGTGCCAGCAGCCCCGAGGTCCACAGACAGGGAACTAATGAAGAACTGTTTTTT.

This clonotype appeared many times. The CDR3 region has the DNA TGTGCCAGCACCATATTGGCGGGGAGCTCCTACAATGAGCAGTTCTTC. Encoded protein: CASTILAGSSYNEQFF. The chain is built from TRBV6-5 and TRBJ2-1, with TRBD2 as a possible D gene (6 bases). The CDR3 has 16 residues. Per germline, CDR1 MNHEY and CDR2 SVGAGI. V was trimmed by 7 bases and J by 0 bases, leaving 16 bases between them.

The gene calls are TRBV11-1 and TRBJ2-3; no firm D call. This CDR3 spans 13 amino acids. The germline V gene encodes CDR1 SGHAT and CDR2 FQDESV (reference sequence). V was clipped by 2 bases and J by 5 bases, with 8 bases between them. CDR3 protein: CASSLPPKDTQYF. For the CDR3, the DNA is TGTGCCAGCAGCTTACCCCCCAAAGATACGCAGTATTTT. Combining the CDR3 with reference TRBV11-1 and TRBJ2-3 gives the whole variable domain EAEVAQSPRYKITEKSQAVAFWCDPISGHATLYWYRQILGQGPELLVQFQDESVVDDSQLPKDRFSAERLKGVDSTLKIQPAELGDSAMYLCASSLPPKDTQYFGPGTRLTVL.

This clonotype was counted only a few times. The CDR3: CAIRPGQGSYEQYF. CDR3 nucleotide sequence: TGTGCCATCAGACCGGGACAGGGCTCCTACGAGCAGTACTTC. The chain couples TRBV10-3 to TRBJ2-7, with 9 positions matching TRBD1. There are 14 residues in the CDR3. The ends lost 6 bases at V and 0 bases at J; junction bases unmatched: 3. CDR1 ENHRY and CDR2 SYGVKD come from the germline V gene.

The chain is built from TRBV7-8 and TRBJ1-3; D is ambiguous. The CDR3 length is 12 residues. Germline V gene sequence: CDR1 SGHVS, CDR2 FQNEAQ. Trimming pared 0 bases from V and 8 bases from J, leaving 5 bases between. The CDR3 nucleotides read TGTGCCAGCAGCTTAGCTTTAGACACCATATATTTT. Its protein product is CASSLALDTIYF.

V usage is TRBV15 and J usage is TRBJ1-1, with D unresolved. The germline V and J ends were trimmed by 0 bases and 6 bases, with 11 bases remaining between them. CDR3 length equals 14 residues. CDR1 LNHNV and CDR2 YYDKDF come from the germline V gene (reference sequence). The CDR3 bases are TGTGCCACCAGCAGAGATCTTAAGGGAGCTGAAGCTTTCTTT. Protein product: CATSRDLKGAEAFF.

This clonotype was seen ten or more times. The chain recombines TRBV19 with TRBJ2-1; 7 nucleotides match TRBD2. V shed 6 bases, J shed 4 bases, and the junction held 12 bases outside the gene matches. Germline CDR1 LNHDA, CDR2 SQIVND (reference sequence). The CDR3 sequence is 16 residues long. CDR3 residues: CASRTSGTAPYNEQFF. The CDR3, as DNA: TGTGCCAGTAGGACGAGCGGGACCGCCCCATACAATGAGCAGTTCTTC.

V is TRBV7-9 and J is TRBJ2-2, with D perhaps TRBD1 (6 bases). The CDR3 runs 14 residues. V was cut by 6 bases and J by 5 bases, with 13 bases left in between. Germline CDR1 is SEHNR and CDR2 is FQNEAQ (reference sequence). The CDR3 sequence is CASRPLDRTGELFF. CDR3 nucleotide sequence: TGTGCCAGCAGACCCCTCGACAGGACCGGGGAGCTGTTTTTT. Full variable domain (remainder filled in from reference TRBV7-9 and TRBJ2-2): DTGVSQNPRHKITKRGQNVTFRCDPISEHNRLYWYRQTLGQGPEFLTYFQNEAQLEKSRLLSDRFSAERPKGSFSTLEIQRTEQGDSAMYLCASRPLDRTGELFFGEGSRLTVL.

This clonotype was found once. This chain joins TRBV24-1 and TRBJ1-2, with 8 positions matching TRBD1. The germline gives CDR1 KGHDR, CDR2 SFDVKD. This CDR3 spans 13 amino acids. Trimming took 5 bases from V and 2 from J; bases not matched to a gene: 0. The CDR3 region has the DNA TGTGCCACCAGTGGGACAGGGAACTATGGCTACACCTTC. Its translation: CATSGTGNYGYTF.

This clonotype was detected many times. CDR3 sequence reads: CASSSTPDRPYGYTF. The CDR3 bases are TGTGCCAGCAGCTCTACGCCAGACAGGCCTTATGGCTACACCTTC. The V call is TRBV7-8, the J call TRBJ1-2; a weak D match, TRBD1 (6 bases). Germline CDR1 reads SGHVS; CDR2 reads FQNEAQ. The germline V and J ends were trimmed by 4 bases and 5 bases, with 17 bases remaining between them. CDR3 length equals 15 residues.

This clonotype has a handful of counts. A much larger clonotype is one base distant, so this may be a read error. In this CDR3 the conserved last residue, phenylalanine or tryptophan, is missing, so a read error is likely. The chain combines TRBV11-2 with TRBJ2-3; 10 bases map to TRBD2. Germline CDR1 is SGHAT and CDR2 is FQNNGV. This CDR3 is built from 22 residues. With V trimmed by 1 base and J by 2 bases, 21 bases remained unmatched. The CDR3 region is CASSLVRSGRASKEVSTDTQYC. The CDR3 DNA reads TGTGCCAGCAGCTTAGTCCGGAGCGGGAGGGCCTCCAAAGAAGTGTCCACAGATACGCAGTATTGT.

Points on this clonotype: The junction departs from the called germline gene at one end, perhaps through a read error. The CDR3 region has the DNA TGTGCCACCAGTGTGGCTAGCGGGAGGAACGAGCGGTACTTC. Translating it yields CATSVASGRNERYF. This rearrangement joins TRBV24-1 to TRBJ2-7, with 11 bases fitting TRBD2. Germline V gives CDR1 KGHDR, CDR2 SFDVKD. The CDR3 extends over 14 amino acids.

This clonotype is classed as medium-sized. The chain uses TRBV29-1 and TRBJ2-7, with TRBD1 matching 7 bases. Trimming removed 6 bases from V and 2 bases from J; junction bases left unmatched: 4. CDR3 length: 12 amino acids. Germline V gene sequence: CDR1 SQVTM, CDR2 ANQGSEA. This chain's CDR3 is CSVDRLTYEQYF. The CDR3 nucleotides are TGCAGCGTGGACAGGCTTACCTACGAGCAGTACTTC.

The chain employs TRBV7-3 and TRBJ2-2; TRBD1 is a possible D gene (6 bases). The CDR3 runs to 12 residues. The germline V and J ends were trimmed by 6 bases and 8 bases, with 10 bases remaining between them. In germline, CDR1 is SGHTA, CDR2 FQGTGA. CDR3 nucleotides: TGTGCCAGCAGTGCCGGGACAGGGGAGCTGTTTTTT. Residues: CASSAGTGELFF.

This clonotype has just a few counts. The gene calls are TRBV9 and TRBJ1-2; possible D gene TRBD1, 5 bases. The germline V gene encodes CDR1 SGDLS and CDR2 YYNGEE. The CDR3 totals 13 residues. V lost 4 bases and J 4 bases, leaving 11 bases between the germline ends. The CDR3 DNA is TGTGCCAGCAGCCTAGCAGGGAGCTATGGCTACACCTTC. Its protein product is CASSLAGSYGYTF.

The V gene is TRBV9, the J gene TRBJ2-5; D is uncertain. The CDR3 contains 13 residues. V gave up 0 bases and J gave up 9 bases, with 12 bases separating them. Germline V gene sequence: CDR1 SGDLS, CDR2 YYNGEE. CDR3 nucleotide sequence: TGTGCCAGCAGCGTAGTGGGCGGCGTGGCCCAGTACTTC. Its protein product is CASSVVGGVAQYF.

The sample holds many counts of this clonotype. The V and J genes are TRBV5-1 and TRBJ2-3, with D unresolved. The germline V gene has CDR1 SGHRS and CDR2 YFSETQ. The CDR3 has 16 amino acids. Trimming removed 0 bases from V and 0 bases from J, with 11 bases in between. CDR3 amino acids: CASSLESGISTDTQYF. CDR3 sequence (DNA): TGCGCCAGCAGCTTGGAGTCAGGAATTAGCACAGATACGCAGTATTTT.

The CDR3 sequence: CASSIDPLVTGQAFF. DNA of the CDR3: TGTGCCAGTAGTATAGATCCCTTAGTAACGGGACAAGCTTTCTTT. The rearrangement links TRBV19 to TRBJ1-1, with D perhaps matching TRBD1 (5 bases). Germline loops: CDR1 LNHDA, CDR2 SQIVND (reference sequence). V lost 0 bases, J lost 9 bases, and 17 bases lay in between. The CDR3 runs to 15 residues.

Points on this clonotype: The final CDR3 position lacks the conserved phenylalanine or tryptophan, pointing to a likely read error. V usage is TRBV7-2 and J usage is TRBJ1-1; perhaps TRBD1 as D (6 bases). The V end lost 7 bases, the J end lost 1 base, and 13 bases lay between the germline ends. This CDR3 has 14 residues. Germline CDR1 reads SGHTA; CDR2 reads FQGNSA. The CDR3 spells CASNRQDGNTEAFI. CDR3 nucleotides: TGTGCCAGCAACAGACAGGATGGGAACACTGAAGCTTTCATT.